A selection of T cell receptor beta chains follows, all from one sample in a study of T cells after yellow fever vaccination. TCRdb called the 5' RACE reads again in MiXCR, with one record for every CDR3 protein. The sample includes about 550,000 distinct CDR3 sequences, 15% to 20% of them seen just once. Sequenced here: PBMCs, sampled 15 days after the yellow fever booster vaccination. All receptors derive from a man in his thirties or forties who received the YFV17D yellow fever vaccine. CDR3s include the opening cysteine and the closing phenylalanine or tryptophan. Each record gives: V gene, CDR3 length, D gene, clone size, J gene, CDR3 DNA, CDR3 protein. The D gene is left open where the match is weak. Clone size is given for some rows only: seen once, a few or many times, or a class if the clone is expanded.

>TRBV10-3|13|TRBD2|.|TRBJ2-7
TGTGCCATCCGAGCGGGAGCGGGTTACGAGCAGTACTTC
CAIRAGAGYEQYF
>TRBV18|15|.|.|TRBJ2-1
TGTGCCAGCTCACCGTTACGGGAGAACCGCGGTGAGCAGTTCTTC
CASSPLRENRGEQFF
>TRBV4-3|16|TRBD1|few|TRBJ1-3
TGCGCCAGCAGCTTTCGAGGACAGGCTTCTGGAAACACCATATATTTT
CASSFRGQASGNTIYF
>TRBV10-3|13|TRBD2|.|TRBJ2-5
TGTGCCATCAGAGACTCATCTCGGGGGGACCAGTACTTC
CAIRDSSRGDQYF
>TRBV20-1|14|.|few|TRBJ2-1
TGCAGTGCTAGAAAGGCGAGCTCCTACAATGAGCAGTTCTTC
CSARKASSYNEQFF
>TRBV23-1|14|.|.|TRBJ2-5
TGCGCCAGCAGTCAAAGCGGACATAAAGAGACCCAGTACTTC
CASSQSGHKETQYF
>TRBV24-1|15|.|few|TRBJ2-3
TGTGCCACCAGTGCGTCGGGAGTACGCACAGATACGCAGTATTTT
CATSASGVRTDTQYF
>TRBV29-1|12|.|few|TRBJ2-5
TGCAGCGTTAGGCGGAACCAAGAGACCCAGTACTTC
CSVRRNQETQYF
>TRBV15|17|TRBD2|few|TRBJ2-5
TGTGCCACCAGCAGAAAACTAGCGGGGCTGTACCAAGAGACCCAGTACTTC
CATSRKLAGLYQETQYF
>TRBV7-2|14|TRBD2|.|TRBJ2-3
TGTGCCTCCGGACTAGCGGGACCGCGGGGTACGCAGTATTTT
CASGLAGPRGTQYF
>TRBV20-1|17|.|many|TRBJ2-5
TGCAGTGCTAGAGACCCGGGACGGCGCAACTATAAAGAGACCCAGTACTTC
CSARDPGRRNYKETQYF
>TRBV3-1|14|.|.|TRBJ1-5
TGTGCCAGCAGCCCTCACAGGGCGGGTCAGCCCCAGCATTTT
CASSPHRAGQPQHF
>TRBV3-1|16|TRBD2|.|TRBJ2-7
TGTGCCAGCAGCCAAGATCGAGCACTAGCGGTCTACGAGCAGTACTTC
CASSQDRALAVYEQYF
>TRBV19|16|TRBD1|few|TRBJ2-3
TGTGCCAGTAGCCTCTTAGGGACAGCGAGCACAGATACGCAGTATTTT
CASSLLGTASTDTQYF
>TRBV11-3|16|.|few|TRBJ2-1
TGTGCCAGCAGCTCGCAGGGGGGTTCCTCCTACAATGAGCAGTTCTTC
CASSSQGGSSYNEQFF
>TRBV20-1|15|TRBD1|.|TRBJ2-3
TGCAGTGCTCCCGAGACAGGGGGCTCTTGGGATACGCAGTATTTT
CSAPETGGSWDTQYF
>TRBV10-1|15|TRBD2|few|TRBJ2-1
TGCGCCAGCAGTGAGGGGGTAGCGGGCAGCAATGAGCAGTTCTTC
CASSEGVAGSNEQFF
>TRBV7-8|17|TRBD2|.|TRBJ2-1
TGTGCCAGCAGCATTCAGACTAGCGGCTACTCCTACAATGAGCAGTTCTTC
CASSIQTSGYSYNEQFF
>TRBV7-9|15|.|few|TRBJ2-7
TGTGCCAGCAGCTCCGAAGGGCCTCTCTCCTACGAGCAGTACTTC
CASSSEGPLSYEQYF
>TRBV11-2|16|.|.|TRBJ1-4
TGTGCCAGCAGTACCGCCGGGGGGGCTTCTAATGAAAAACTGTTTTTT
CASSTAGGASNEKLFF
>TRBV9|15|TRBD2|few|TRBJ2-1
TGTGCCAGCAGCCTAGCGGGAGGGCCTGTTTATGAGCAGTTCTTC
CASSLAGGPVYEQFF
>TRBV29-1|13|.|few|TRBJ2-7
TGCAGCGTTGATAGCCCCACAGGCTACGAGCAGTACTTC
CSVDSPTGYEQYF
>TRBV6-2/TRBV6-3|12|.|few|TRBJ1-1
TGTGCCAGCGGACAGACCAACACTGAAGCTTTCTTT
CASGQTNTEAFF
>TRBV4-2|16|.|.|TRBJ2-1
TGTGCCAGCAGCCAAGTCGGGCTTGGGTCCTACAATGAGCAGTTCTTC
CASSQVGLGSYNEQFF
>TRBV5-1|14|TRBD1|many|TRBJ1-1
TGCGCCAGCAGCGTGTCACAGGGGGCCACTGAAGCTTTCTTT
CASSVSQGATEAFF
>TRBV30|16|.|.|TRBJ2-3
TGTGCCTGGAGTACGCCGGCCCGGGGTAATATGGATACGCAGTATTTT
CAWSTPARGNMDTQYF
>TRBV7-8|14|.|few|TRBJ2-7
TGTGCCAGCAGCTTTTCTGACACCTCCTACGAGCAGTACTTC
CASSFSDTSYEQYF
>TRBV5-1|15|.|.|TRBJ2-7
TGCGCCAGCAGCTCCCTCGCGGGCCAGGACTACGAGCAGTACTTC
CASSSLAGQDYEQYF